This section outlines one TCR beta chain sequence together with its context. The data are from a study of shared clonotypes between healthy human individuals. V lost 6 bases, J lost 4 bases, and 12 bases lay in between. In germline, CDR1 is MNHEY, CDR2 SVGAGI. The CDR3 is 13 amino acids. TCRdb's copy holds only in-frame clones and misses some; the assay was immunoSEQ multiplex PCR. This table has around 1.9 million clones, roughly 95% appearing once. CD45RO negativity and positive selection for CCR7 defined naive CD8 cells, a population that excluded terminally differentiated effector memory CD45RA+ cells.

This chain connects TRBV6-5 to TRBJ1-1; maybe TRBD1 (5 bases). The TCR was taken from a man between 18 and 29 years old in good health. Some clones in this sample may be carry-over from other donors' samples. The sequenced sample was naive CD8+ T cells from PBMCs. CDR3 region: CASRDGGGTEAFF. The CDR3 DNA reads as TGTGCCAGCAGAGATGGGGGGGGCACTGAAGCTTTCTTT.